One sample yielded the 17 T cell receptor beta chains listed below, sequenced in a study of regulatory T cells in long-lasting Graves disease. Time point of the sample: persistent/refractory GD, antithyroid drugs over 5 years with positive TRAb. There was RNA extracted from PBMCs, and the TCR library was made from it. Building of the TCR beta libraries involved iRepertoire HTBI primers and Arm-PCR of CDR3 regions. One entry per CDR3 protein, called by TCRdb with MiXCR from the multiplex PCR reads. The sample records roughly 700,000 distinct CDR3 sequences, around 30% being singletons. The sequencing used peripheral blood mononuclear cells (PBMCs), collected when the disease was refractory, from a patient treated with antithyroid drugs. The source of these receptors is a female donor with Graves disease.

The chain recombines TRBV3-1 with TRBJ1-5; D is undetermined. The CDR3 totals 15 residues. The V end lost 4 bases, the J end lost 1 base, and 11 bases lay between the germline ends. Germline CDR1 LGHDT, CDR2 YNNKEL (reference sequence). CDR3 region: CASSPHLDSNQPQHF. The CDR3, as DNA: TGTGCCAGCAGCCCTCACCTCGACAGCAATCAGCCCCAGCATTTT.

The rearrangement uses TRBV19 and TRBJ2-5; perhaps TRBD2 as D (6 bases). Trimming shortened V by 6 bases and J by 2 bases, and 10 bases separated the two germline ends. Germline V CDR1 and CDR2: LNHDA, SQIVND (reference sequence). This CDR3 has 13 amino acids. DNA of the CDR3: TGTGCCAGTAGGGGGCGGGAACAAGAGACCCAGTACTTC. Protein: CASRGREQETQYF.

This clonotype has just a few counts. This chain links TRBV30 with TRBJ1-6, with 8 bases fitting TRBD1. There are 12 residues in the CDR3. CDR1 is GTSNPN, CDR2 SVGIG, per germline (reference sequence). V lost 7 bases, J lost 7 bases, and 3 bases stayed unmatched. The CDR3 spells CALQGGNSPLHF. In DNA, the CDR3 is TGTGCCTTACAGGGGGGAAATTCACCCCTCCACTTT.

The chain combines TRBV19 with TRBJ2-7; 9 positions agree with TRBD1. This CDR3 has 14 residues. Trimming at V came to 9 bases and at J to 3 bases, leaving 9 bases not matched to a gene. Germline values: CDR1 LNHDA, CDR2 SQIVND (reference sequence). The CDR3 DNA sequence: TGTGCCAGACCTTGGGGGACAGGGATCTACGAGCAGTACTTC. This encodes CARPWGTGIYEQYF.

V usage is TRBV7-3 and J usage is TRBJ1-1; tentatively, D is TRBD1 (6 bases). The CDR3 covers 17 residues. V lost 4 bases and J lost 1, with 19 bases in between. Germline V CDR1 and CDR2: SGHTA, FQGTGA. The DNA for the CDR3 is TGTGCCAGCAGCTCGAGGGGGGCCGGGGAGGGGAACACTGAAGCTTTCTTT. This codes for CASSSRGAGEGNTEAFF.

This chain joins TRBV15 and TRBJ2-3; 9 nucleotides match TRBD2. The J segment lost 5 bases and the V segment lost 11 bases, leaving 11 bases of the junction unmatched. Germline loops: CDR1 LNHNV, CDR2 YYDKDF (reference sequence). The length of the CDR3 is 14 residues. The CDR3 bases are TGTGCCTCCTCTTTAGCGGGAGTTCGAGATACGCAGTATTTT. Translation: CASSLAGVRDTQYF.

V usage is TRBV20-1 and J usage is TRBJ1-2; unclear D gene. Germline CDR1 and CDR2: DFQATT and SNEGSKA (reference sequence). The CDR3 sequence is 13 residues long. V was pared by 2 bases and J by 6 bases, with 13 bases between. The DNA for the CDR3 is TGCAGTGCTAGAAGCCCCGGCCAGGATGGCTACACCTTC. This codes for CSARSPGQDGYTF.

This clonotype has more than one count but fewer than ten. The chain carries TRBV11-2 and TRBJ1-5; 7 bases line up with TRBD1. The V gene end was trimmed by 5 bases and the J gene end by 11 bases; junction bases not matched to a gene: 24. This CDR3 has 18 amino acids. Germline V gene lookup returns CDR1 SGHAT and CDR2 FQNNGV. CDR3 sequence reads: CASSPLKGPTGDGLTQHF. The CDR3 nucleotides are TGTGCCAGCAGCCCCCTTAAGGGTCCAACAGGGGATGGATTGACCCAGCATTTT.

The gene calls are TRBV7-9 and TRBJ1-2, with D perhaps matching TRBD1 (6 bases). Looked up from germline, CDR1 is SEHNR and CDR2 is FQNEAQ (reference sequence). This CDR3 spans 12 amino acids. V lost 8 bases, J lost 6 bases, and 13 bases lay in between. As DNA, the CDR3 is TGTGCCAGCTTCCCCAGGGGAGATGGCTACACCTTC. Residues: CASFPRGDGYTF.

In this sample, this clonotype turned up many times. The chain is built from TRBV7-2 and TRBJ1-1; no clear D gene. CDR1 is SGHTA, CDR2 FQGNSA, per germline. V was trimmed by 2 bases and J by 5 bases, leaving 9 bases between them. The CDR3 totals 13 residues. The CDR3 sequence: CASSLYSLTEAFF. DNA for the CDR3: TGTGCCAGCAGCTTATATTCGTTAACTGAAGCTTTCTTT.

This CDR3 reads CSAREGSSGANVLTF. The CDR3 region has the DNA TGCAGTGCTAGAGAGGGGAGCTCTGGGGCCAACGTCCTGACTTTC. The rearrangement joins TRBV20-1 to TRBJ2-6; TRBD2 might be the D (5 bases). Per germline, CDR1 DFQATT and CDR2 SNEGSKA (reference sequence). V gave up 0 bases and J gave up 0 bases, with 6 bases separating them. There are 15 residues in the CDR3.

A remark on this clonotype: A much larger clone is a single base away; this may be a read error. This chain connects TRBV6-1 to TRBJ1-1; 8 bases line up with TRBD1. The CDR3 totals 14 residues. The germline gives CDR1 MNHNS, CDR2 SASEGT. This CDR3 reads CASSWTGMNTEASF. DNA of the CDR3: TGTGCCAGCAGCTGGACAGGGATGAACACTGAAGCTTCCTTT.

The table lists this clonotype with a few counts. V usage is TRBV29-1 and J usage is TRBJ1-2, with 8 bases lining up with TRBD1. Germline values: CDR1 SQVTM, CDR2 ANQGSEA. This CDR3 region has 12 residues. V trimming: 6 bases; J trimming: 8 bases; junction bases outside the gene matches: 8. CDR3 sequence reads: CSVWTGTEGYTF. CDR3 in DNA: TGCAGCGTGTGGACAGGGACGGAAGGCTACACCTTC.

V gene TRBV7-9 combines with J gene TRBJ2-7; 12 positions agree with TRBD2. The CDR3 consists of 16 residues. The V gene's germline CDR1 is SEHNR and CDR2 FQNEAQ (reference sequence). The ends lost 5 bases at V and 2 bases at J; junction bases unmatched: 7. The CDR3 sequence: CASSPLTSGSPYEQYF. DNA for the CDR3: TGTGCCAGCAGCCCCCTGACTAGCGGGAGTCCCTACGAGCAGTACTTC.

The V and J genes are TRBV7-6 and TRBJ1-4, with 7 bases matching TRBD1. The ends lost 3 bases at V and 0 bases at J; junction bases unmatched: 1. Germline values: CDR1 SGHVS, CDR2 FNYEAQ. This CDR3 has 15 amino acids. The CDR3 is CASSLGQPTNEKLFF. CDR3 DNA: TGTGCCAGCAGCTTGGGACAGCCAACTAATGAAAAACTGTTTTTT. Complete variable domain (other parts from reference TRBV7-6 and TRBJ1-4): GAGVSQSPRYKVTKRGQDVALRCDPISGHVSLYWYRQALGQGPEFLTYFNYEAQQDKSGLPNDRFSAERPEGSISTLTIQRTEQRDSAMYRCASSLGQPTNEKLFFGSGTQLSVL.

This clonotype was observed a few times. This rearrangement joins TRBV5-1 to TRBJ1-5; TRBD1 is a possible D gene (5 bases). The V end lost 0 bases, the J end lost 6 bases, and 13 bases lay between the germline ends. Germline V gene data show CDR1 as SGHRS and CDR2 as YFSETQ. CDR3 length equals 15 residues. Here the CDR3 reads CASSLVAGELQPQHF. The CDR3 DNA follows: TGCGCCAGCAGCTTGGTCGCGGGGGAGCTTCAGCCCCAGCATTTT.

The chain couples TRBV28 to TRBJ1-3, with D uncertain. Germline CDR1 and CDR2: MDHEN and SYDVKM. The V and J ends lost 10 bases and 2 bases respectively, with 15 bases between them. The CDR3 runs to 14 residues. In nucleotides, the CDR3 is TGTGCCACCTGGACGGGATTGACTGGAAACACCATATATTTT. Translating gives CATWTGLTGNTIYF.